The 32 T cell receptor beta chains below come from one sample, sequenced in a study of blood T cell repertoires in COVID-19. Here immunoSEQ multiplex PCR was the method, and the copy in TCRdb shows in-frame clones only, minus some. The repertoire holds 80,000 or so clones, with roughly nine tenths as singletons. The sequencing input was peripheral blood. Receptor source: a man aged 50-59 years with acute or convalescent COVID-19.

J is TRBJ2-1 and V is TRBV30, with 10 bases that match TRBD2. The J segment lost 6 bases and the V segment lost 4 bases, leaving 9 bases of the junction unmatched. CDR1 is GTSNPN and CDR2 is SVGIG in the germline V gene (reference sequence). This CDR3 has 15 amino acids. CDR3 in amino acids: CAWNPLAGVGNEQFF. The CDR3 nucleotides are TGTGCCTGGAATCCCCTAGCGGGGGTTGGCAATGAGCAGTTCTTC.

In DNA, the CDR3 is TGTGCCAGCAGTGAATTTCTGACAGGAGGAAAGGCAAATGAGCAGTTCTTC. This gives the protein CASSEFLTGGKANEQFF. This chain connects TRBV6-1 to TRBJ2-1; D is possibly TRBD1 (6 bases). In germline, CDR1 is MNHNS, CDR2 SASEGT. V gave up 2 bases and J gave up 7 bases, with 21 bases separating them. This CDR3 contains 17 residues.

The genes are TRBV7-9 and TRBJ2-7; D gene unclear. The CDR3 contains 12 residues. V gave up 1 base and J gave up 6 bases, with 7 bases separating them. Germline V gene sequence: CDR1 SEHNR, CDR2 FQNEAQ (reference sequence). The CDR3 region is CASSLGATEQYF. DNA for the CDR3: TGTGCCAGCAGCTTAGGGGCTACCGAGCAGTACTTC. Based on the CDR3 plus reference TRBV7-9 and TRBJ2-7, the full variable domain is DTGVSQNPRHKITKRGQNVTFRCDPISEHNRLYWYRQTLGQGPEFLTYFQNEAQLEKSRLLSDRFSAERPKGSFSTLEIQRTEQGDSAMYLCASSLGATEQYFGPGTRLTVT.

The gene calls are TRBV6-5 and TRBJ1-5; no clear D. The CDR3 is made up of 15 amino acids. Germline CDR1 reads MNHEY; CDR2 reads SVGAGI. V lost 0 bases and J 2 bases, leaving 8 bases between the germline ends. CDR3 amino acids: CASSYSPRGNQPQHF. CDR3 DNA sequence: TGTGCCAGCAGTTACTCGCCGCGGGGCAATCAGCCCCAGCATTTT.

The V call is TRBV9, the J call TRBJ2-1, with 12 bases lining up with TRBD2. The junction had 5 bases not matched to a gene; V was cut back by 3 bases and J by 4 bases. Germline lookup yields CDR1 SGDLS and CDR2 YYNGEE. This CDR3 contains 16 residues. CDR3 in amino acids: CASSGTSGKTYNEQFF. CDR3 DNA: TGTGCCAGCAGCGGGACTAGCGGGAAGACGTACAATGAGCAGTTCTTC.

The chain is built from TRBV19 and TRBJ1-2; weak D call: TRBD1 (5 bases). Trimming stripped 0 bases from V and 3 bases from J, with 11 bases between. The CDR3 loop spans 15 amino acids. The V gene's germline CDR1 is LNHDA and CDR2 SQIVND (reference sequence). The CDR3 region has the DNA TGTGCCAGTAGTATAGATGGGGCAGGGCACTATGGCTACACCTTC. Protein sequence: CASSIDGAGHYGYTF.

The chain uses TRBV5-4 and TRBJ1-2; 10 nucleotides line up with TRBD1. Per the germline V gene, CDR1 is SGHNT and CDR2 is YYREEE (reference sequence). CDR3 size: 15 residues. The trim removed 4 bases at V and 5 bases at J, leaving 8 bases unmatched. The CDR3 DNA is TGTGCCAGCAGCCCTGGGACAGGGGAAGGATATGGCTACACCTTC. Residues: CASSPGTGEGYGYTF.

V gene TRBV7-9 combines with J gene TRBJ2-1; TRBD1 matches 9 bases. V dropped 4 bases and J dropped 7; count of bases not matched to a gene: 11. The CDR3 runs 16 residues. Germline values: CDR1 SEHNR, CDR2 FQNEAQ (reference sequence). The CDR3, as DNA: TGTGCCAGCAGCTCAACACAACAGGGGGCCTGGAATGAGCAGTTCTTC. Its translation is CASSSTQQGAWNEQFF.

J is TRBJ2-6 and V is TRBV5-1; D might be TRBD2 (6 bases). Germline CDR1 SGHRS, CDR2 YFSETQ. This CDR3 is built from 16 residues. Trimming removed 1 base from V and 0 bases from J, with 8 bases in between. The chain's CDR3 is CASSLLANSGANVLTF. The CDR3, as DNA: TGCGCCAGCAGCTTGCTAGCGAACTCTGGGGCCAACGTCCTGACTTTC.

The chain combines TRBV10-2 with TRBJ2-5; a weak D match, TRBD2 (5 bases). Trimming removed 0 bases at V and 3 bases at J, with 11 bases between. This CDR3 comprises 15 residues. CDR1 WSHSY and CDR2 SAAADI come from the germline V gene. CDR3 bases: TGCGCCAGCAGTGAGTCGAGACTACGTGAAGAGACCCAGTACTTC. Encoded protein: CASSESRLREETQYF.

This clone was counted a single time. The chain combines TRBV19 with TRBJ1-2, with TRBD1 matching over 9 bases. V lost 3 bases and J lost 7; bases outside the gene matches: 6. The CDR3 is 14 residues long. Germline assignment: CDR1 LNHDA and CDR2 SQIVND (reference sequence). The CDR3 loop is CASSILDRGGGYTF. As DNA, the CDR3 is TGTGCCAGTAGTATCCTGGACAGGGGAGGTGGCTACACCTTC.

This chain connects TRBV2 to TRBJ1-1; tentatively, D is TRBD1 (5 bases). This CDR3 is built from 14 residues. Trimming took off 6 bases at V and 4 bases at J, with 15 bases between the two ends. Germline CDR1 reads SNHLY; CDR2 reads FYNNEI. CDR3 sequence: CASRGEGLGTEAFF. The CDR3 nucleotides are TGTGCCAGCAGAGGAGAGGGACTAGGCACTGAAGCTTTCTTT. Based on the CDR3 plus reference TRBV2 and TRBJ1-1, the full variable domain is EPEVTQTPSHQVTQMGQEVILRCVPISNHLYFYWYRQILGQKVEFLVSFYNNEISEKSEIFDDQFSVERPDGSNFTLKIRSTKLEDSAMYFCASRGEGLGTEAFFGQGTRLTVV.

This clone has just one count. This rearrangement joins TRBV5-4 to TRBJ2-5; 7 bases line up with TRBD1. The CDR3 contains 14 residues. The V gene end was trimmed by 2 bases and the J gene end by 5 bases; junction bases not matched to a gene: 6. Germline loops: CDR1 SGHNT, CDR2 YYREEE (reference sequence). The CDR3 nucleotides read TGTGCCAGCAGCTTAAGGGCAGGGGGTGAGACCCAGTACTTC. This codes for CASSLRAGGETQYF.

This CDR3 reads CASSQDRGQSEAFF. CDR3 DNA: TGCGCCAGCAGCCAAGATAGGGGACAGTCAGAAGCTTTCTTT. The chain carries TRBV4-3 and TRBJ1-1; 7 bases agree with TRBD1. From germline, CDR1 is LGHNA and CDR2 YSLEER. Trimming at V came to 0 bases and at J to 8 bases, leaving 6 bases not matched to a gene. The CDR3 is 14 amino acids.

J is TRBJ2-5 and V is TRBV5-6, with 12 bases lining up with TRBD2. The CDR3 is 14 residues long. Germline lookup yields CDR1 SGHDT and CDR2 YYEEEE. The V segment lost 4 bases and the J segment 5 bases; nucleotides outside the gene matches: 3. CDR3 bases: TGTGCCAGCAGCACGGGACTAGCGGGTGAGACCCAGTACTTC. It specifies CASSTGLAGETQYF.

The rearrangement joins TRBV10-1 to TRBJ2-7; a weak D match, TRBD1 (5 bases). V was pared by 9 bases and J by 1 base, with 10 bases between. CDR3 length: 12 residues. The germline V gene has CDR1 WNHNN and CDR2 SYGVQD (reference sequence). This chain's CDR3 is CASQQDSYEQYF. DNA for the CDR3: TGCGCCAGTCAACAGGATTCCTACGAGCAGTACTTC.

The genes are TRBV11-2 and TRBJ2-5; no reliable D call. The V and J ends lost 5 bases and 4 bases respectively, with 14 bases between them. CDR3 length equals 14 residues. CDR1 SGHAT and CDR2 FQNNGV come from the germline V gene. The CDR3 nucleotides read TGTGCCAGCAGCCCCCAGAACCGAGGAGAGACCCAGTACTTC. It translates to CASSPQNRGETQYF.

The chain is built from TRBV24-1 and TRBJ2-1, with 9 nucleotides matching TRBD2. The J segment lost 6 bases and the V segment lost 5 bases, leaving 4 bases of the junction unmatched. Germline V CDR1 and CDR2: KGHDR, SFDVKD. CDR3 length equals 14 residues. CDR3 sequence (DNA): TGTGCCACCAGTGGGAGTAGCGGGAGCAATGAGCAGTTCTTC. Translation gives CATSGSSGSNEQFF.

This clone was picked up one time. V usage is TRBV19 and J usage is TRBJ2-3; 12 bases align to TRBD2. This CDR3 is 17 amino acids long. The J segment lost 6 bases and the V segment lost 4 bases, leaving 11 bases of the junction unmatched. Germline lookup yields CDR1 LNHDA and CDR2 SQIVND (reference sequence). CDR3 bases: TGTGCCAGTAGTACCCGACTAGCGGGGGACCTCACGGATACGCAGTATTTT. Translated, it gives CASSTRLAGDLTDTQYF.

CDR3 protein: CASSDGTGGREKLFF. The CDR3 nucleotides read TGTGCCAGCAGTGATGGGACAGGGGGCCGGGAAAAACTGTTTTTT. The chain recombines TRBV6-1 with TRBJ1-4; 12 nucleotides align to TRBD1. The CDR3 length is 15 residues. The germline V gene has CDR1 MNHNS and CDR2 SASEGT. Trimming took 3 bases from V and 8 from J; bases not matched to a gene: 4.

The chain has TRBV19 and TRBJ2-1, with 8 bases fitting TRBD2. The CDR3 length is 15 residues. Per germline, CDR1 LNHDA and CDR2 SQIVND (reference sequence). V lost 5 bases to trimming and J lost 7 bases; unmatched junction nucleotides: 10. Here the CDR3 DNA reads TGTGCCAGTAGTGGAACGGGTCGCGGGGGGAATGAGCAGTTCTTC. Protein product: CASSGTGRGGNEQFF.

The V gene is TRBV10-2, the J gene TRBJ2-3; D possibly corresponds to TRBD2 (6 bases). Per the germline V gene, CDR1 is WSHSY and CDR2 is SAAADI. There are 15 residues in the CDR3. With 4 bases removed from V and 0 bases from J, the gap between germline ends came to 11 bases. Here the CDR3 DNA reads TGCGCCAGCAGTGTTAGCGGTACAAGCACAGATACGCAGTATTTT. Its protein is CASSVSGTSTDTQYF.

On this clone itself: Other DNA sequences within the sample encode an identical CDR3. This CDR3 is CASSPGRDTQYF. CDR3 DNA: TGTGCCAGCAGCCCTGGTAGAGATACGCAGTATTTT. The chain has TRBV7-9 and TRBJ2-3; D call uncertain. V dropped 5 bases and J dropped 5 bases, with 8 bases sitting between them. There are 12 residues in the CDR3. Germline-derived CDR1 and CDR2 are SEHNR and FQNEAQ (reference sequence). The complete variable domain, with remaining parts taken from reference TRBV7-9 and TRBJ2-3, reads DTGVSQNPRHKITKRGQNVTFRCDPISEHNRLYWYRQTLGQGPEFLTYFQNEAQLEKSRLLSDRFSAERPKGSFSTLEIQRTEQGDSAMYLCASSPGRDTQYFGPGTRLTVL.

The chain recombines TRBV19 with TRBJ2-2; 8 nucleotides match TRBD1. In germline, CDR1 is LNHDA, CDR2 SQIVND (reference sequence). The trim removed 7 bases at V and 4 bases at J, leaving 17 bases unmatched. The CDR3 consists of 18 residues. CDR3: CASTPKSPGQGSTGELFF. DNA for the CDR3: TGTGCCAGTACCCCAAAATCCCCCGGACAGGGCTCCACCGGGGAGCTGTTTTTT.

This chain connects TRBV5-5 to TRBJ1-2; TRBD1 matches 7 bases. With 3 bases clipped from V and 1 base from J, the junction kept 9 bases outside the gene matches. The germline V gene has CDR1 SGHKS and CDR2 YYEKEE (reference sequence). The CDR3 consists of 16 residues. The CDR3 sequence is CASSSHPGQLNYGYTF. DNA for the CDR3: TGTGCCAGCAGCTCACATCCGGGACAGCTTAACTATGGCTACACCTTC.

CDR3 in DNA: TGTGCCAGCAGTGAGAGGGGACTAGCTGGAAACATTCAGTACTTC. This codes for CASSERGLAGNIQYF. The rearrangement uses TRBV2 and TRBJ2-4, with 9 positions matching TRBD2. Germline V lookup: CDR1 SNHLY, CDR2 FYNNEI. The CDR3 runs to 15 residues. After removal of 3 bases from V and 6 bases from J, the junction contained 6 bases not matched to a gene.

V gene TRBV6-6 combines with J gene TRBJ1-2, with 8 bases matching TRBD1. Germline-derived CDR1 and CDR2 are MNHNY and SVGAGI (reference sequence). This CDR3 contains 15 residues. J gave up 8 bases and V 4 bases, and 12 bases lay outside the gene matches. The CDR3 DNA reads TGTGCCAGCAGTTTCGCGGACAGGGAAGGTGACGGCTACACCTTC. Translating it yields CASSFADREGDGYTF.

This chain's CDR3 is CASLSAGGGKNIQYF. The CDR3 DNA reads as TGTGCCAGCCTCTCAGCGGGGGGGGGCAAAAACATTCAGTACTTC. The chain carries TRBV2 and TRBJ2-4; TRBD2 aligns across 10 bases. Losses at the gene ends were 8 bases for V and 3 bases for J; bases not matched to a gene: 7. The CDR3 loop spans 15 amino acids. Looked up from germline, CDR1 is SNHLY and CDR2 is FYNNEI.

The V call is TRBV11-2, the J call TRBJ1-2, with D unclear. The V gene's germline CDR1 is SGHAT and CDR2 FQNNGV. The CDR3 length is 16 residues. The V end lost 3 bases, the J end lost 1 base, and 15 bases lay between the germline ends. CDR3 in DNA: TGTGCCAGCAGCTTTAAGTTGGGTCGGGGTAACTATGGCTACACCTTC. Residues: CASSFKLGRGNYGYTF.

The J gene is TRBJ1-5, the V gene TRBV5-5; no firm D call. The V end was cut by 5 bases, the J end by 1 base, with 13 bases between. This CDR3 spans 15 amino acids. Germline V gene data show CDR1 as SGHKS and CDR2 as YYEKEE (reference sequence). This CDR3 reads CASSQNGESNQPQHF. CDR3 coding DNA: TGTGCCAGCAGTCAAAACGGGGAAAGCAATCAGCCCCAGCATTTT.

The V gene is TRBV21-1, the J gene TRBJ2-7; TRBD2, as called in the table, went unchecked against the DNA. TRBV21-1 is annotated as a pseudogene. The CDR3 contains 17 residues. CDR3 in DNA: TGTGCCAGCAGCAAAGTTGGCCCCAGCGGGGGGCCCTGGGAGCAGTACGTC. Amino acid sequence: CASSKVGPSGGPWEQYV.

The genes are TRBV6-5 and TRBJ2-7; 8 bases agree with TRBD2. Germline CDR1 is MNHEY and CDR2 is SVGAGI. This CDR3 comprises 14 residues. V dropped 6 bases and J dropped 4; count of bases not matched to a gene: 8. CDR3 nucleotides: TGTGCCAGCAGGTCTACTAGCGGACTTTACGAGCAGTACGTC. Residues: CASRSTSGLYEQYV.